This is a list of T cell receptor beta chains from one sample in a study of cytomegalovirus exposure and HLA in healthy donors. TCRdb's table, derived via immunoSEQ multiplex PCR, lists solely in-frame clones and lacks some. In the table there are about 180,000 clones, around 80% of which are singletons. The sequenced sample consisted of PBMCs. The receptors come from a man aged 18 to 35 in good health and CMV-seronegative. Each CDR3 is given without its conserved first and last residue. The size entry is marked missing in some rows and otherwise reads once, few, many or a size class.

>TRBV2|-
ASSGQDRQPQH
>TRBV6-5|-
ASSYSSDTDTQY
>TRBV5-4|few
ASSFGTSGTGELF
>TRBV6-1|-
ASSLGQANTEAF
>TRBV11-2|-
ASHGRGTYNTEAF
>TRBV28|few
ASGGQGLGTNEKLF
>TRBV5-4|few
ASSLAGVTYEQY
>TRBV28|many
ASSWQGAKGKLF
>TRBV4-1|once
ASSQVVRGRRGTEAF
>TRBV18|-
ASSFRGMNEQY
>TRBV7-2|-
ASSTTGGNSPLH
>TRBV7-9|-
ASSLKGHEQY
>TRBV11-3|-
ASSLVATGKQY
>TRBV10-3|-
AISDGTDNTEAF
>TRBV5-1|once
APNLLTDPSYNSPLH
>TRBV5-8|-
ASSITGALYGYT
>TRBV6-5|-
ASSYGRTPQETQY
>TRBV18|-
ASSRPDRGRSTDTQY
>TRBV5-8|-
ASSATVTREAF
>TRBV27|-
ASTSGAKGVSTEAF
>TRBV6-1|few
ASSFRDLSYGYT
>TRBV30|-
AWSPTAGGSYEQY
>TRBV10-3|-
AISAQTGGGSPLH
>TRBV2|-
ASRGAPTGELF
>TRBV11-3|-
ASSPGTVNEQF
>TRBV29-1|-
SVKQGAGTEAF
>TRBV2|-
ASGQGGGYT
>TRBV30|-
AWSRDYYYEQY
>TRBV5-4|-
ASSLFRDRGRDEKLF
>TRBV5-4|few
ASSATGPTEAF
>TRBV5-1|-
ASRFITSVAGELF
>TRBV6-5|-
ASSYRDRGVYGYT